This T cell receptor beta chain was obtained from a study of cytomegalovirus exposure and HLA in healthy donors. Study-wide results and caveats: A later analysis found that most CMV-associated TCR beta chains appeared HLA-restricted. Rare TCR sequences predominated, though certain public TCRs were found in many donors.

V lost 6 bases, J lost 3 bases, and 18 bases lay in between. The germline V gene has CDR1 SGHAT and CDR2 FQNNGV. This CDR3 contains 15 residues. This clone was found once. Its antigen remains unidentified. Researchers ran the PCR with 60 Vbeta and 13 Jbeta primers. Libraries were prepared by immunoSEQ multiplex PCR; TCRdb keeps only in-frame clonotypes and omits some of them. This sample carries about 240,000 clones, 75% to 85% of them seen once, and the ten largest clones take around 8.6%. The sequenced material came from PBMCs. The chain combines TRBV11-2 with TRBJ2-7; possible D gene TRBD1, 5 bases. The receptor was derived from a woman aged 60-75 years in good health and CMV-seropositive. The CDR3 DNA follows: TGTGCCAGCAGTTCCCCCTGGGGCGAGAACTACGAGCAGTACTTC. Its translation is CASSSPWGENYEQYF.